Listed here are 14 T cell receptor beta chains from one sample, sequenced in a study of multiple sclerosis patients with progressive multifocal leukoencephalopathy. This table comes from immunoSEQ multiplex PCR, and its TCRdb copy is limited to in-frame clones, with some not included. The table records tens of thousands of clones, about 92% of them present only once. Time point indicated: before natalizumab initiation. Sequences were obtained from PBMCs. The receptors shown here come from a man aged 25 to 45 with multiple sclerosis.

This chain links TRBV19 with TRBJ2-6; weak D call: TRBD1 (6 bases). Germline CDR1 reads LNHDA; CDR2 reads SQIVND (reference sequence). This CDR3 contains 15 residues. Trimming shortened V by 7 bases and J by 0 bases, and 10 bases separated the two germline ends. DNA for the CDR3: TGTGCCAGTAAATTGGGGGCCTCTGGGGCCAACGTCCTGACTTTC. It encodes CASKLGASGANVLTF.

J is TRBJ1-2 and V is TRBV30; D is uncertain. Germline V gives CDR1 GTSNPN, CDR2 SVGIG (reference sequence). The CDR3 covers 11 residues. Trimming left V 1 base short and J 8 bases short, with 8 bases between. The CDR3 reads CAWSGGGGYTF. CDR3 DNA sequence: TGTGCCTGGAGTGGGGGAGGCGGCTACACCTTC. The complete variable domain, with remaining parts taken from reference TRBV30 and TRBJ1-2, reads SQTIHQWPATLVQPVGSPLSLECTVEGTSNPNLYWYRQAAGRGLQLLFYSVGIGQISSEVPQNLSASRPQDRQFILSSKKLLLSDSGFYLCAWSGGGGYTFGSGTRLTVV.

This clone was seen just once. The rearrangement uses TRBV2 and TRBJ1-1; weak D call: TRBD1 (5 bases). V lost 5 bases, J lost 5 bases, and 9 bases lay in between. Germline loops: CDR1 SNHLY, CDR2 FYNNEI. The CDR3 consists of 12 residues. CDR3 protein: CASSWGGTEAFF. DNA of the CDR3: TGTGCCAGCAGTTGGGGGGGAACTGAAGCTTTCTTT.

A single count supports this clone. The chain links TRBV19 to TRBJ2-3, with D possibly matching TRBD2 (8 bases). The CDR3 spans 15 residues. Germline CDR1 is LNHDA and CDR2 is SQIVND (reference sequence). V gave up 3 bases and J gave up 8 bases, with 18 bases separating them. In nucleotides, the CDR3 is TGTGCCAGTAGTATGCAAGGGGGCGCGGGGGGTACGCAGTATTTT. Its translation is CASSMQGGAGGTQYF.

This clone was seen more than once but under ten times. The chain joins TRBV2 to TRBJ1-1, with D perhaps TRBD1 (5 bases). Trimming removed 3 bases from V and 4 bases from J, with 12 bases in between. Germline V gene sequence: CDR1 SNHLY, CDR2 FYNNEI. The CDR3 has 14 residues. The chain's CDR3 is CASSDPGVGTEAFF. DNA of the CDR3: TGTGCCAGCAGTGACCCGGGGGTCGGCACTGAAGCTTTCTTT.

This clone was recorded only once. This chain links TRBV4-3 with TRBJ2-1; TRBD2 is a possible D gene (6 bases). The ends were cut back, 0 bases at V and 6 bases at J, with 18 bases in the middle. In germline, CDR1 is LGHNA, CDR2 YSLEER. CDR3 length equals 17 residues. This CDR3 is CASSQDRAPRLGNEQFF. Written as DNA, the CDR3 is TGCGCCAGCAGCCAAGATCGTGCACCCCGACTAGGCAATGAGCAGTTCTTC.

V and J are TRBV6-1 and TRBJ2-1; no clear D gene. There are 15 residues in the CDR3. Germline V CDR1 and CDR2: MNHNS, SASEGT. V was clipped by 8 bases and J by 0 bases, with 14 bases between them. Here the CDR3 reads CASQRSVSSYNEQFF. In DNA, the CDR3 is TGTGCCAGCCAGCGCTCCGTAAGCTCCTACAATGAGCAGTTCTTC.

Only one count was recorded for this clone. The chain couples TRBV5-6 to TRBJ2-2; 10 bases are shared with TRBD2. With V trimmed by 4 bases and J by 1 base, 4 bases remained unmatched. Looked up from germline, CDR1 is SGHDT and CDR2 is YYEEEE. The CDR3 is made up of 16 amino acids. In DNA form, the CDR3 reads TGTGCCAGCAGCGCCGGACTAGCGGAGAACACCGGGGAGCTGTTTTTT. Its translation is CASSAGLAENTGELFF. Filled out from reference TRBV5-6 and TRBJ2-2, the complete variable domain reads DAGVTQSPTHLIKTRGQQVTLRCSPKSGHDTVSWYQQALGQGPQFIFQYYEEEERQRGNFPDRFSGHQFPNYSSELNVNALLLGDSALYLCASSAGLAENTGELFFGEGSRLTVL.

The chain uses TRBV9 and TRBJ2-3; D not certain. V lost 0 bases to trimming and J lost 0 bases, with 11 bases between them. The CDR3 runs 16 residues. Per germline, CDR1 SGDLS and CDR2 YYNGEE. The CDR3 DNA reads TGTGCCAGCAGCGTAGGTGGACGGATAAGCACAGATACGCAGTATTTT. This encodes CASSVGGRISTDTQYF.

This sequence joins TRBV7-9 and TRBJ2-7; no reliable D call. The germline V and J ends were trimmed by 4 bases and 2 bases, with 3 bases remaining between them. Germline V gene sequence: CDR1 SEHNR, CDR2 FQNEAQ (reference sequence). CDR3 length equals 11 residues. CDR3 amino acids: CASSSAYEQYF. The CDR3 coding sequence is TGTGCCAGCAGCTCAGCCTACGAGCAGTACTTC.

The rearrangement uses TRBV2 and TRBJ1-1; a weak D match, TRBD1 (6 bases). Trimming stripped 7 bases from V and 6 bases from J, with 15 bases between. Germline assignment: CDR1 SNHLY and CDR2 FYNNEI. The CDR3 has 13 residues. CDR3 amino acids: CASTRGGWAEAFF. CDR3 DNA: TGTGCCAGCACCAGAGGGGGGTGGGCTGAAGCTTTCTTT.

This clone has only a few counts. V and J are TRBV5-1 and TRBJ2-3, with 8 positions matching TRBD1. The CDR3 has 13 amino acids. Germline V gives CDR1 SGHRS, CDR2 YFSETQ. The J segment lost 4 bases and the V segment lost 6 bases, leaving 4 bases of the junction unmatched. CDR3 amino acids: CASMTGAPDTQYF. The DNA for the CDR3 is TGCGCCAGCATGACAGGGGCCCCAGATACGCAGTATTTT.

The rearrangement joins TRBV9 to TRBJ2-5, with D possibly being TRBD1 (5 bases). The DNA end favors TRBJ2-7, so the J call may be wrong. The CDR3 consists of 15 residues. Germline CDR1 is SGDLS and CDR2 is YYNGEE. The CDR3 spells CASSVADSHTYEQYF. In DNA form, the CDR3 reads TGTGCCAGCAGCGTAGCTGACAGTCATACCTACGAGCAGTACTTC.

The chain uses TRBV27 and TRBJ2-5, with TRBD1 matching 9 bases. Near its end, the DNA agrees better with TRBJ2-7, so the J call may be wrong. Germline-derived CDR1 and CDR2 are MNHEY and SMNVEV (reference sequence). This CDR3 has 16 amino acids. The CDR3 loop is CASRLTGTGMSYEQYF. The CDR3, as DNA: TGTGCCAGCAGATTAACCGGGACAGGGATGTCCTACGAGCAGTACTTC.